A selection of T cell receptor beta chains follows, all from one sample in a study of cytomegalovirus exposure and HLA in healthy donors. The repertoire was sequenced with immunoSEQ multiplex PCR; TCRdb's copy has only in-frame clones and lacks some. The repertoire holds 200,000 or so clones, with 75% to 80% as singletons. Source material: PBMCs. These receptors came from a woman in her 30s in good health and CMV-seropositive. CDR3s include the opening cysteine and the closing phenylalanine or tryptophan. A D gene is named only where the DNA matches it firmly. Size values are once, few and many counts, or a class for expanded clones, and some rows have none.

TGTGCCAGCAGTGAGCGCCGACAGAGCGGCAATCAGCCCCAGCATTTT	CASSERRQSGNQPQHF	NA	TRBV2	TRBJ1-5	once
TGCGCCAGCAGCTCACGACAGGGGTGGAATTCACCCCTCCACTTT	CASSSRQGWNSPLHF	TRBD1	TRBV4-1	TRBJ1-6	NA
TGTGCCAGCAGTCAAGACAGCTATGGCTACACCTTC	CASSQDSYGYTF	NA	TRBV27	TRBJ1-2	NA
TGCGCCAGCAGCCACCCTAGACGGGGGACAGGGGGTTACGAGCAGTACTTC	CASSHPRRGTGGYEQYF	TRBD1	TRBV5-1	TRBJ2-7	NA
TGTGCCACCATGCGGGTCCCCGGGACTGAAGCTTTCTTT	CATMRVPGTEAFF	NA	TRBV2	TRBJ1-1	NA
TGCGCCAGCAGCTTGAGGAGGAGTACCTACAATGAGCAGTTCTTC	CASSLRRSTYNEQFF	NA	TRBV5-1	TRBJ2-1	NA
TGCGCCAGCAGCCAACCCGACAGGACCTACGAGCAGTACTTC	CASSQPDRTYEQYF	NA	TRBV4-1	TRBJ2-7	NA
TGTGCCAGCAGCCGGGTCGACGAAGCTTTCTTT	CASSRVDEAFF	NA	TRBV6-1	TRBJ1-1	few
TGTGCCAGCAGCCATTCCATCCCGAACACTGAAGCTTTCTTT	CASSHSIPNTEAFF	NA	TRBV5-4	TRBJ1-1	few
TGCGCCAGCAGCTTTGGAGACAGGGGGCGGGAGACCCAGTACTTC	CASSFGDRGRETQYF	TRBD1	TRBV5-1	TRBJ2-5	NA
TGTGCCAGCACGGAGGTTCGCTATGGCTACACCTTC	CASTEVRYGYTF	NA	TRBV9	TRBJ1-2	NA
TGTGCCAGTAGACCTGGGAGCTCTGGAAACACCATATATTTT	CASRPGSSGNTIYF	NA	TRBV7-9	TRBJ1-3	NA
TGCGCCAGCGGAGTAGACAGGGGAGACTACGAGCAGTACTTC	CASGVDRGDYEQYF	TRBD1	TRBV5-1	TRBJ2-7	NA
TGTGCCAGCAGCACTCAGACAGTCGTTTACTACAATGAGCAGTTCTTC	CASSTQTVVYYNEQFF	NA	TRBV7-2	TRBJ2-1	NA
TGCGCCAGCAGTGAGGGGAGGGCTAGCGGTTCCTACGAGCAGTACTTC	CASSEGRASGSYEQYF	TRBD2	TRBV10-2	TRBJ2-7	NA
TGTGCCAGTAGTACCCCCGGACTACAAGAGACCCAGTACTTC	CASSTPGLQETQYF	NA	TRBV19	TRBJ2-5	few
TGTGCCAGCAGTATACATACAACAGGGTCCGATTCACCCCTCCACTTT	CASSIHTTGSDSPLHF	NA	TRBV27	TRBJ1-6	NA
TGTGCCAGTTGGACCGGGACAGGGTCGTCCGAGCAGTACTTC	CASWTGTGSSEQYF	TRBD1	TRBV19	TRBJ2-7	NA
TGCAGCGTTGGGGCATCCAGGACTAGCGGGGGGGGACCAAATACGCAGTATTTT	CSVGASRTSGGGPNTQYF	TRBD2	TRBV29-1	TRBJ2-3	few
TGTGCCAGTACGGTTGGGACAGGACGCTCTGGGGCCAACGTCCTGACTTTC	CASTVGTGRSGANVLTF	TRBD1	TRBV19	TRBJ2-6	NA
TGTGCCAGCAGTTACTCGGTTCTAGCGGGAGTCTACGAGCAGTACTTC	CASSYSVLAGVYEQYF	TRBD2	TRBV6-5	TRBJ2-7	NA
TGTGCCAGCAGTTTATGGCGGGGGGAGACCCAGTACTTC	CASSLWRGETQYF	TRBD2	TRBV27	TRBJ2-5	NA
TGCGCCAGCAGCTTGGGTCAGGGGACCTATGGCTACACCTTC	CASSLGQGTYGYTF	NA	TRBV5-1	TRBJ1-2	NA
TGCGCCACTTTTGGACTTCCCATATCGCCGTCACCTTACAATGAGCAGTTCTTC	CATFGLPISPSPYNEQFF	NA	TRBV10-2	TRBJ2-1	NA
TGTGCCAGTAGTATAATCTTATCTGGAAACACCATATATTTT	CASSIILSGNTIYF	NA	TRBV19	TRBJ1-3	NA
TGTGCCAGCAGCACGGACCTCCTACAGGGGCAAAGGGCCTACGAGCAGTACTTC	CASSTDLLQGQRAYEQYF	TRBD1	TRBV5-8	TRBJ2-7	NA
TGCGCCAGCAGCCGAGGACAGGTCACTGAAGCTTTCTTT	CASSRGQVTEAFF	TRBD1	TRBV4-3	TRBJ1-1	NA
TGTGCCAGCAGCTTAGGATACAGGGATTCCTACAATGAGCAGTTCTTC	CASSLGYRDSYNEQFF	NA	TRBV7-2	TRBJ2-1	NA
TGCGCCAGCCAGCAGCGGGGGAGGCCAGATACGCAGTATTTT	CASQQRGRPDTQYF	TRBD2	TRBV10-2	TRBJ2-3	NA
TGTGCCAGCAGCTTCGGAACGGGCGGGATCGAAGCTTTCTTT	CASSFGTGGIEAFF	NA	TRBV7-9	TRBJ1-1	NA
TGTGCCAGCAGCCCCCCACAGGGGTCCGTCCACCCCCGGGGGCAGTATTTT	CASSPPQGSVHPRGQYF	TRBD1	TRBV5-6	TRBJ2-3	NA
TGTGCCAGCAGCTCTAGGACTAGCGGGGCACAAGAGACCCAGTACTTC	CASSSRTSGAQETQYF	TRBD2	TRBV7-2	TRBJ2-5	NA
TGTGCCGCAGGGGACACAAATCAGCCCCAGCATTTT	CAAGDTNQPQHF	NA	TRBV10-3	TRBJ1-5	NA
TGTGCCAGCAGCCCCCTCGGGAGCACACAAGAGACCCAGTACTTC	CASSPLGSTQETQYF	NA	TRBV5-6	TRBJ2-5	NA
TGTGCCAGCGCTCCCCTTATCGGGAAGGAGCAGTACTTC	CASAPLIGKEQYF	NA	TRBV14	TRBJ2-5	NA
TGTGCCAGCAGTGGCGGTACTAGCGGCAACGAGCAGTACTTC	CASSGGTSGNEQYF	TRBD2	TRBV2	TRBJ2-7	NA
TGCGCCAGCAGGACCGGGACAGGGTGGGCCGGGGAGCTGTTTTTT	CASRTGTGWAGELFF	TRBD1	TRBV5-1	TRBJ2-2	few
TGTGCCAGCAGCCGCTCATGGGAGCCTGAAGCTTTCTTT	CASSRSWEPEAFF	NA	TRBV6-6	TRBJ1-1	NA
TGTGCCAGCAGGGGGCGGGGAGGCTCCTACGAGCAGTACTTC	CASRGRGGSYEQYF	NA	TRBV6-6	TRBJ2-7	NA
TGTGCCAGCAGCGTCGCAGGGGATGGCTACACCTTC	CASSVAGDGYTF	NA	TRBV9	TRBJ1-2	NA
TGCGCCAGCAGCTCTCGACTAGCGGGGGGCCTGTACAATGAGCAGTTCTTC	CASSSRLAGGLYNEQFF	TRBD2	TRBV5-1	TRBJ2-1	NA